These 19 T cell receptor beta chains share one sample of origin, sequenced in a study of shared clonotypes between healthy human individuals. The data were produced by immunoSEQ multiplex PCR, yet TCRdb's version contains in-frame clones alone and is incomplete. The repertoire holds roughly 2 million clones, with 90% to 95% as singletons. The sample consisted of naive CD4+ T cells sorted from blood. Noted subset: CD45RA+ positively selected. The source of these receptors is a man aged 18 to 35 in good health.

The chain is built from TRBV13 and TRBJ1-2; 10 positions agree with TRBD1. Germline V gene data show CDR1 as PRHDT and CDR2 as FYEKMQ (reference sequence). V lost 5 bases, J lost 4 bases, and 7 bases stayed unmatched. The CDR3 is made up of 15 amino acids. CDR3 region: CASSPEDRGFYGYTF. CDR3 sequence (DNA): TGTGCCAGCAGCCCAGAGGACAGGGGGTTCTATGGCTACACCTTC.

The chain carries TRBV5-1 and TRBJ1-4, with 9 positions matching TRBD1. CDR1 is SGHRS, CDR2 YFSETQ, per germline. This CDR3 is built from 15 residues. J lost 6 bases, V lost 3 bases, and 6 bases had no gene match. The CDR3 region is CASSWGTGGDEKLFF. The CDR3 DNA follows: TGCGCCAGCAGCTGGGGCACAGGGGGCGATGAAAAACTGTTTTTT.

The chain is built from TRBV2 and TRBJ2-7, with D possibly matching TRBD1 (6 bases). This CDR3 comprises 14 residues. V gave up 2 bases and J gave up 2 bases, with 10 bases separating them. Germline CDR1 is SNHLY and CDR2 is FYNNEI. The CDR3, as DNA: TGTGCCAGCAGTGAATTGGGGGACACCTACGAGCAGTACTTC. Translating it yields CASSELGDTYEQYF.

The rearrangement uses TRBV6-6 and TRBJ2-3; D tentatively reads TRBD1 or TRBD2 (5 bases each). The V end lost 6 bases, the J end lost 3 bases, and 13 bases lay between the germline ends. CDR3 length equals 14 residues. Germline loops: CDR1 MNHNY, CDR2 SVGAGI (reference sequence). Here the CDR3 reads CASRTGTRTDTQYF. Written as DNA, the CDR3 is TGTGCCAGCAGAACCGGGACGAGGACAGATACGCAGTATTTT.

The chain carries TRBV5-4 and TRBJ2-5; no firm D call. The V end lost 3 bases, the J end lost 3 bases, and 21 bases lay between the germline ends. This CDR3 contains 17 residues. Per the germline V gene, CDR1 is SGHNT and CDR2 is YYREEE (reference sequence). The CDR3 loop is CASSSGSRNVGKETQYF. The CDR3 DNA follows: TGTGCCAGCAGCTCGGGTTCCAGAAACGTAGGAAAAGAGACCCAGTACTTC.

The gene calls are TRBV30 and TRBJ2-5; D gene uncertain. Trimming shortened V by 4 bases and J by 3 bases, and 9 bases separated the two germline ends. Per germline, CDR1 GTSNPN and CDR2 SVGIG (reference sequence). CDR3 length: 12 residues. Here the CDR3 reads CAWKHGKETQYF. The CDR3 bases are TGTGCCTGGAAGCACGGAAAAGAGACCCAGTACTTC. The full variable domain, in which reference TRBV30 and TRBJ2-5 provide the parts outside the CDR3, is SQTIHQWPATLVQPVGSPLSLECTVEGTSNPNLYWYRQAAGRGLQLLFYSVGIGQISSEVPQNLSASRPQDRQFILSSKKLLLSDSGFYLCAWKHGKETQYFGPGTRLLVL.

The chain employs TRBV10-3 and TRBJ2-7, with 9 nucleotides matching TRBD1. This CDR3 has 15 amino acids. The germline gives CDR1 ENHRY, CDR2 SYGVKD. V dropped 4 bases and J dropped 0; count of bases not matched to a gene: 4. The CDR3 spells CAISGGQGFSYEQYF. CDR3 nucleotide sequence: TGTGCCATCAGTGGGGGACAGGGATTCTCCTACGAGCAGTACTTC.

This chain links TRBV5-6 with TRBJ2-1, with no clear D. The CDR3 is 13 residues long. V lost 0 bases, J lost 3 bases, and 4 bases lay in between. Looked up from germline, CDR1 is SGHDT and CDR2 is YYEEEE. For the CDR3, the DNA is TGTGCCAGCAGCTTGGACAGCTACAATGAGCAGTTCTTC. Translated, it gives CASSLDSYNEQFF.

This chain links TRBV30 with TRBJ2-2; no clear D. The CDR3 spans 15 residues. Germline CDR1 is GTSNPN and CDR2 is SVGIG (reference sequence). V dropped 2 bases and J dropped 6 bases, with 16 bases sitting between them. Here the CDR3 reads CAWSRSWVIPGELFF. The DNA of the CDR3 is TGTGCCTGGAGTAGGTCGTGGGTGATTCCCGGGGAGCTGTTTTTT.

The V call is TRBV2, the J call TRBJ1-2; D not certain. The CDR3 covers 10 residues. Germline CDR1 and CDR2: SNHLY and FYNNEI. V lost 7 bases, J lost 6 bases, and 6 bases lay in between. CDR3 sequence (DNA): TGTGCCAGCAAACTCGATGGCTACACCTTC. Its translation: CASKLDGYTF.

The CDR3 reads CASSPIRDASSPYYGYTF. The CDR3 region has the DNA TGTGCCAGCTCACCGATCCGGGACGCCTCCTCGCCGTACTATGGCTACACCTTC. The rearrangement uses TRBV18 and TRBJ1-2, with D perhaps TRBD1 (5 bases). Per the germline V gene, CDR1 is KGHSH and CDR2 is LQKENI. V was clipped by 3 bases and J by 3 bases, with 23 bases between them. The CDR3 loop spans 18 amino acids. The full variable domain, with the rest looked up from reference TRBV18 and TRBJ1-2, is NAGVMQNPRHLVRRRGQEARLRCSPMKGHSHVYWYRQLPEEGLKFMVYLQKENIIDESGMPKERFSAEFPKEGPSILRIQQVVRGDSAAYFCASSPIRDASSPYYGYTFGSGTRLTVV.

V usage is TRBV5-1 and J usage is TRBJ2-5, with 9 bases matching TRBD2. V was clipped by 3 bases and J by 3 bases; unmatched bases: 9. Germline CDR1 SGHRS, CDR2 YFSETQ. This CDR3 contains 16 residues. The CDR3 spells CASSSLAGGREETQYF. The CDR3 DNA sequence: TGCGCCAGCAGCTCCCTCGCGGGGGGGCGGGAAGAGACCCAGTACTTC.

On this clone itself: The same CDR3 also results from other DNA sequences found in this sample. This chain uses TRBV6-5 with TRBJ1-2, with 7 bases matching TRBD1. The germline CDR1 and CDR2 sequences are MNHEY and SVGAGI. CDR3 size: 12 residues. V dropped 5 bases and J dropped 8; count of bases not matched to a gene: 5. CDR3 coding DNA: TGTGCCAGCAGTCGGACAGGTGAAGGCTACACCTTC. It translates to CASSRTGEGYTF.

This clone occurred once. Other nucleotide sequences from this sample produce the same CDR3. The V call is TRBV6-5, the J call TRBJ1-2, with 7 bases that match TRBD1. The trim removed 0 bases at V and 5 bases at J, leaving 3 bases unmatched. The CDR3 covers 14 residues. The germline V gene has CDR1 MNHEY and CDR2 SVGAGI. The DNA for the CDR3 is TGTGCCAGCAGTTACTCGAAGGGGGCTTATGGCTACACCTTC. Encoded protein: CASSYSKGAYGYTF.

The rearrangement joins TRBV7-2 to TRBJ2-3; 13 nucleotides line up with TRBD2. The CDR3 runs 15 residues. Germline V gene lookup returns CDR1 SGHTA and CDR2 FQGNSA. V lost 3 bases, J lost 6 bases, and 3 bases stayed unmatched. In DNA form, the CDR3 reads TGTGCCAGCAGCTTTGGACTAGCGGGAGTCGATACGCAGTATTTT. As protein: CASSFGLAGVDTQYF.

Regarding this clone: Other DNA sequences in this specimen translate into the identical CDR3. The chain uses TRBV11-2 and TRBJ1-2, with TRBD1 as a possible D gene (6 bases). Germline values: CDR1 SGHAT, CDR2 FQNNGV. V dropped 1 base and J dropped 4 bases, with 10 bases sitting between them. CDR3 length equals 14 residues. CDR3 amino acids: CASSLGQGPYGYTF. The CDR3 region has the DNA TGTGCCAGCAGCTTAGGGCAGGGGCCCTATGGCTACACCTTC.

The chain carries TRBV11-3 and TRBJ2-5, with 8 bases fitting TRBD2. The germline CDR1 and CDR2 sequences are SGHNT and YENEEA. J lost 4 bases, V lost 1 base, and 11 bases had no gene match. The CDR3 is made up of 17 amino acids. CDR3 bases: TGTGCCAGCAGCTTAGGCGCAGGTAGCGGGGCGGCAGAGACCCAGTACTTC. This codes for CASSLGAGSGAAETQYF.

The CDR3 nucleotides are TGTGCCTGGAGTGTAAGGGGATTCGTGGGATCTGGCTACACCTTC. The encoded protein is CAWSVRGFVGSGYTF. This rearrangement joins TRBV30 to TRBJ1-2; D is possibly TRBD1 (5 bases). V lost 0 bases and J 7 bases, leaving 18 bases between the germline ends. CDR1 is GTSNPN and CDR2 is SVGIG in the germline V gene (reference sequence). This CDR3 is 15 amino acids long.

CDR3: CASSFLQGAGPQHF. The CDR3 DNA follows: TGTGCCAGCAGCTTTCTACAGGGGGCAGGGCCCCAGCATTTT. This chain connects TRBV5-6 to TRBJ1-5; 9 positions agree with TRBD1. V was pared by 2 bases and J by 9 bases, with 6 bases of the junction left unmatched. The CDR3 extends over 14 amino acids. CDR1 SGHDT and CDR2 YYEEEE come from the germline V gene.